The 3 T cell receptor beta chains in this list originate from one sample, sequenced in a study of blood T cell repertoires in COVID-19. The protocol was immunoSEQ multiplex PCR, while the TCRdb copy is restricted to in-frame clones and leaves out a portion. This table has about 69,000 clones, about 90% appearing once. The sample comprised peripheral blood. The receptor source for this set is a man in his forties or fifties with acute or convalescent COVID-19.

This rearrangement joins TRBV3-1 (or the pseudogene TRBV3-2) to TRBJ1-1, with 7 bases that match TRBD1. CDR1 and CDR2 (germline): LGHDT, YNNKEL (reference sequence). The trim removed 3 bases at V and 8 bases at J, leaving 15 bases unmatched. The CDR3 totals 16 residues. Here the CDR3 reads CASSHRDRRPWGEAFF. The CDR3 DNA reads as TGTGCCAGCAGCCACCGGGACAGACGACCATGGGGGGAAGCTTTCTTT.

The rearrangement uses TRBV19 and TRBJ2-2; 10 bases map to TRBD2. Germline V gene sequence: CDR1 LNHDA, CDR2 SQIVND (reference sequence). The V and J ends lost 7 bases and 0 bases, in that order; junction bases with no gene match: 5. CDR3 length: 16 amino acids. DNA for the CDR3: TGTGCCAGTATGGAAGCGGGAGGGCCGAACACCGGGGAGCTGTTTTTT. Amino acid sequence: CASMEAGGPNTGELFF.

A few counts support this clone. This sequence joins TRBV29-1 and TRBJ1-2; 7 bases are shared with TRBD1. V gave up 6 bases and J gave up 2 bases; unmatched junction bases: 3. This CDR3 contains 12 residues. The germline CDR1 and CDR2 sequences are SQVTM and ANQGSEA. The CDR3: CSVVTGNYGYTF. Here the CDR3 DNA reads TGCAGCGTCGTGACAGGGAACTATGGCTACACCTTC.